Below are 3 T cell receptor beta chains sequenced from a single sample in a study of T cells in Graves' hyperthyroidism and ophthalmopathy. Amplification of TCR beta CDR3 regions used RNA as the template. During a first-round RT-PCR of the TCR CDR3, the HTBI primer set was used. TCRdb reprocessed the multiplex PCR reads via MiXCR and lists one record per CDR3 protein. The sample has around 690,000 distinct CDR3 sequences, roughly 17% seen once; the top ten hold about 16%. The sample consisted of blood. These receptor sequences come from a man aged 50 to 60 with Graves' hyperthyroidism.

In its sample, this clonotype was seen many times. CDR3 in amino acids: CASSPRTRKNTEAFF. CDR3 bases: TGTGCCAGCAGTCCCCGGACCCGAAAGAACACTGAAGCTTTCTTT. The rearrangement joins TRBV27 to TRBJ1-1; D is unclear. The germline V gene has CDR1 MNHEY and CDR2 SMNVEV (reference sequence). Trimming took off 5 bases at V and 1 base at J, with 14 bases between the two ends. This CDR3 has 15 residues.

This clonotype was seen at least ten times. The CDR3 loop reads CASSSLPGEGRYNEQFF. CDR3 bases: TGTGCCAGCAGCTCGCTCCCAGGGGAGGGCCGCTACAATGAGCAGTTCTTC. V is TRBV7-3 and J is TRBJ2-1; D may be TRBD2 (7 bases). Germline-derived CDR1 and CDR2 are SGHTA and FQGTGA. The V end lost 4 bases, the J end lost 3 bases, and 19 bases lay between the germline ends. The CDR3 contains 17 residues.

This clonotype was seen at least ten times. Mismatch with germline at one junction end may stem from a read error. The chain recombines TRBV4-3 with TRBJ2-3, with D hard to call. Germline CDR1 and CDR2: LGHNA and YSLEER. The CDR3 covers 13 residues. Written as DNA, the CDR3 is TGCGCCAGCACCCAAGTTATGGGGGATACGCAGTATTTT. Amino acid sequence: CASTQVMGDTQYF.